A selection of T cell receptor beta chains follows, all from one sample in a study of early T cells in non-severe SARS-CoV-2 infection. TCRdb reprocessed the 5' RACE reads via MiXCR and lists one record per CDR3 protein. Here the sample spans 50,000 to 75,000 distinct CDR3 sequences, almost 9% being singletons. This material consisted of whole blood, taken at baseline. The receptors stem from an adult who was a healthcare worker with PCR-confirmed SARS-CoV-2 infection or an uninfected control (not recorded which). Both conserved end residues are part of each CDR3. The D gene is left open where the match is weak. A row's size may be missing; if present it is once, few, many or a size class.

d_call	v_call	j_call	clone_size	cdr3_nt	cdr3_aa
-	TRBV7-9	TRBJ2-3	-	TGTGCCAGCAGCCGGATAAGGAGTAGCTCCGATACGCAGTATTTT	CASSRIRSSSDTQYF
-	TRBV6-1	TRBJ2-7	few	TGTGCCAGCAGCCTTACCTGGACGGCTTCCTACGAGCAGTACTTC	CASSLTWTASYEQYF
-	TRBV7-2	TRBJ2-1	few	TGTGCCAGCAGCTTAGCCCGGACTAAATATGAGCAGTTCTTC	CASSLARTKYEQFF
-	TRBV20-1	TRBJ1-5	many	TGCAGTGCTAGAAGGGGTGGTCAGCCCCAGCATTTT	CSARRGGQPQHF
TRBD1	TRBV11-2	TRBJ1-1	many	TGTGCCAGCAGCAAAAGCCGGGACAGGCCCCGAACAACTGAAGCTTTCTTT	CASSKSRDRPRTTEAFF
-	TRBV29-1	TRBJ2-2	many	TGCAGCGTTGGCACCCTCCGGGACGGTGGGACCGGGGAGCTGTTTTTT	CSVGTLRDGGTGELFF
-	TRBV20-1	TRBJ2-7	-	TGCAGTGCTAGGGATTTAATAACCTACGAGCAGTACTTC	CSARDLITYEQYF
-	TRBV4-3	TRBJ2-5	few	TGCGCCAGCAGCCAGGACCCCCCAAGCGAGACCCAGTACTTC	CASSQDPPSETQYF
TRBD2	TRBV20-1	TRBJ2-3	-	TGCAGTGCTAGGCCGAGGGCGGGAGGGGTGTATTTT	CSARPRAGGVYF
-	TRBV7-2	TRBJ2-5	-	TGTGCCAGCAGCAGAAACAGGGAGGGGGAGACCCAGTACTTC	CASSRNREGETQYF
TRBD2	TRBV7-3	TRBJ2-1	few	TGTGCCAGCAGCTCTCGGAGCGGGGGCTCCTACAATGAGCAGTTCTTC	CASSSRSGGSYNEQFF
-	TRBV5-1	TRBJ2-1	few	TGCGCCAGCAGCTTTACGGGGGGCGGCTACAATGAGCAGTTCTTC	CASSFTGGGYNEQFF
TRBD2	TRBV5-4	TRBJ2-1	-	TGTGCCAGCAGCTTGGGCGGACTAGCGGCCTCCTACAATGAGCAGTTCTTC	CASSLGGLAASYNEQFF
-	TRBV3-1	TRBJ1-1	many	TGTGCCAGCAGCGGACAGAACACTGAAGCTTTCTTT	CASSGQNTEAFF
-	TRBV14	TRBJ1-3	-	TGTGCCAGCAGCCAAGGGGCTGGAAACACCATATATTTT	CASSQGAGNTIYF
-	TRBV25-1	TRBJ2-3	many	TGTGCCAGCAGTGATTGGACAGATACGCAGTATTTT	CASSDWTDTQYF
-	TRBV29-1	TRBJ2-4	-	TGCAGCGTCGCCCAGGGGTTAGCCAAAAACATTCAGTACTTC	CSVAQGLAKNIQYF
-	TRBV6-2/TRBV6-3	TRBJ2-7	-	TGTGCCAGCAGTTACGCGGACGAGCAGTACTTC	CASSYADEQYF
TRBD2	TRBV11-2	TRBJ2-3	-	TGTGCCAGCAGCTTAGGGGTAGCGGGACGCACAGATACGCAGTATTTT	CASSLGVAGRTDTQYF
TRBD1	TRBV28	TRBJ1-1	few	TGTGCCAGCAGTACCGGGACAGCGGACTATAACACTGAAGCTTTCTTT	CASSTGTADYNTEAFF
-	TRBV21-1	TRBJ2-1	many	TGTGCCAGCAGCCCAAGGTGGGCTAGCGGGGACCCAAACGCTAATGAGCAGTTCTTC	CASSPRWASGDPNANEQFF
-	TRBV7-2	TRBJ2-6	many	TGTGCCAGCAGCTTTAAATGGACGGACGTCCTGACTTTC	CASSFKWTDVLTF
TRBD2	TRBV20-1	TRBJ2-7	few	TGCAGTGCCGGGGGGAGCTACGAGCAGTACTTC	CSAGGSYEQYF
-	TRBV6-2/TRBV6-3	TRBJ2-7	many	TGTGCCAGCAGCCGGACCCCCTACGAGCAGTACTTC	CASSRTPYEQYF
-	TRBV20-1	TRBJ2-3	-	TGCAGTGCTGGCGGAGGGCTCAGCACAGATACGCAGTATTTT	CSAGGGLSTDTQYF
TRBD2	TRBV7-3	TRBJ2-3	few	TGTGCCAGCAGCTCTGGGACTAGCGTCACAGATACGCAGTATTTT	CASSSGTSVTDTQYF
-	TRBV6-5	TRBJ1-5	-	TGTGCCAGCAGTAGGGGTCCTCATCAGCCCCAGCATTTT	CASSRGPHQPQHF
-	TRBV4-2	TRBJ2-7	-	TGTGCCAGCAGCGCTGGAACCGGGACTCCCGTAACCTACGAGCAGTACTTC	CASSAGTGTPVTYEQYF
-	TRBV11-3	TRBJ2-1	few	TGTGCCAGCAGCTTAAAAACCCAGTCGGAGGGCAGAGTCAATGAGCAGTTCTTC	CASSLKTQSEGRVNEQFF
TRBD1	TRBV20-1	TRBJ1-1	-	TGCAGTGCTAGGGGTGGACAGGGATACACTGAAGCTTTCTTT	CSARGGQGYTEAFF
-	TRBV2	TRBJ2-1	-	TGTGCCAGCCTGGCGGATAGCTCCTACAATGAGCAGTTCTTC	CASLADSSYNEQFF
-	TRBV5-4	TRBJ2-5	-	TGTGCCAGCAGCCCTGGACGGGACCAAGAGACCCAGTACTTC	CASSPGRDQETQYF
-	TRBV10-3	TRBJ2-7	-	TGTGCCATCAGTGGGGGGGCGGACTACGAGCAGTACTTC	CAISGGADYEQYF
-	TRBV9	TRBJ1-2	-	TGTGCCAGCAGCGTTGACGGGGCTTTTTCTGGCACACGGGGCTACACCTTC	CASSVDGAFSGTRGYTF
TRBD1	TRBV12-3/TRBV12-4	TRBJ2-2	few	TGTGCCAGCAGTCTAGGACAGGGGGCACTCACCGGGGAGCTGTTTTTT	CASSLGQGALTGELFF
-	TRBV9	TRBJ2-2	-	TGTGCCAGCAGCGTAGACCAAGCGAACACCGGGGAGCTGTTTTTT	CASSVDQANTGELFF
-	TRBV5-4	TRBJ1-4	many	TGTGCCAGCAGCTTGGGACAGTTTGATGAGGAACTGTTTTTT	CASSLGQFDEELFF
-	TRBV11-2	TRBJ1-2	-	TGTGCCAGCAGTAAACAGGAGAACTATGGCTACACCTTC	CASSKQENYGYTF
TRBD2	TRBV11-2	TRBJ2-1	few	TGTGCCAGCAGCCGGGGACTAGCGGTTAACAATGAGCAGTTCTTC	CASSRGLAVNNEQFF
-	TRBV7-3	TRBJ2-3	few	TGTGCCAGCAGCTCCCGGGAACCCACAGATACGCAGTATTTT	CASSSREPTDTQYF
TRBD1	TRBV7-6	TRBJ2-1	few	TGTGCCAGCAGCCCGACGGGACAGTACTACAATGAGCAGTTCTTC	CASSPTGQYYNEQFF
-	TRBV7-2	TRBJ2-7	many	TGTGCCAGCAGCTTCGCTGAAAGCTCCTACGAGCAGTACTTC	CASSFAESSYEQYF
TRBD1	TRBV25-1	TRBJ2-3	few	TGTGCCAGCAGTAAAGGACAGGGCGGGATAAGCACAGATACGCAGTATTTT	CASSKGQGGISTDTQYF
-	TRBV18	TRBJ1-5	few	TGTGCCAGCTCACCATCTGGAGTAATCAATCAGCCCCAGCATTTT	CASSPSGVINQPQHF
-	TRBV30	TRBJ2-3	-	TGTGCCTGGTCTCGGGGGAGTAGCACAGATACGCAGTATTTT	CAWSRGSSTDTQYF
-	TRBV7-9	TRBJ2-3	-	TGTGCCAGCAGCTTATCGGTCCTAGCGTCCACAGATACGCAGTATTTT	CASSLSVLASTDTQYF
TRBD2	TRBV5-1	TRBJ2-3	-	TGCGCCAGCAGCACGGGACTAGCGACAGATACGCAGTATTTT	CASSTGLATDTQYF
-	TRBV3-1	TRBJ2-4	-	TGTGCCAGCAGCCCGACCGGGACTCCTACAGCCAAAAACATTCAGTACTTC	CASSPTGTPTAKNIQYF
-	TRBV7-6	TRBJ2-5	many	TGTGCCAGCAGCTTGGGGGCGCAGAAGACCCAGTACTTC	CASSLGAQKTQYF
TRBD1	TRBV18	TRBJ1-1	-	TGTGCCAGCTCACCGATTAACATAAGACAGGGCTCGACTGAAGCTTTCTTT	CASSPINIRQGSTEAFF
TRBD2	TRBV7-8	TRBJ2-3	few	TGTGCCAGCAGCCCCTGGGGGGGTAGCACAGATACGCAGTATTTT	CASSPWGGSTDTQYF
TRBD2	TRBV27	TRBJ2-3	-	TGTGCCAGCAGTTTCTATACTAGCGGGAGAACAGATACGCAGTATTTT	CASSFYTSGRTDTQYF
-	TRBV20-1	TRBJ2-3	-	TGCAGTGCTAGGTTAATGAGGTCCACAGATACGCTGTATTTT	CSARLMRSTDTLYF
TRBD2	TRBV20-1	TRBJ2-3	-	TGCAGTGCTAGCTTCCCGATAGCGGGAGACGATACGCAGTATTTT	CSASFPIAGDDTQYF
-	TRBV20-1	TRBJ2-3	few	TGCAGTGCTCCTCTACAGGGATCCACAGATACGCAGTATTTT	CSAPLQGSTDTQYF
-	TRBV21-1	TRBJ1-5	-	TGTGCCAGCTCGAGTCTGGACGCTAATCATCAGCCCCAGCATTTT	CASSSLDANHQPQHF
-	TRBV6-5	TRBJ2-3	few	TGTGCCAGCAGTTACTCGACTAGCACAGATACGCAGTATTTT	CASSYSTSTDTQYF
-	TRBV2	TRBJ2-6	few	TGTGCCAGCAGTCCGACGGCGAGCTCTGGGGCCAACGTCCTGACTTTC	CASSPTASSGANVLTF
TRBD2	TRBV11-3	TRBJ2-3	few	TGTGCCAGCAGCCCAGGACTAGCGGGAGAGGCGCAGTATTTT	CASSPGLAGEAQYF